This TCR beta chain was sequenced for a study of beta chain features in type 1 diabetes. Whole-study findings and limits: Within the patient group, naive, central memory and Treg TCRB repertoires appeared more similar to each other than within healthy donors. Shorter TCRB CDR3s, moderately but significantly so, marked every one of the four CD4+ subsets in Type 1 diabetes patients.

In regard to this clone: What it recognizes is unknown.

The investigators reverse transcribed all of the isolated RNA, so they sequenced expressed TCRB transcripts. Clones were sequenced by immunoSEQ multiplex PCR, and TCRdb holds only the in-frame ones, with some missing. This table holds 250,000 to 300,000 clones, over 11% found once. The CDR3 covers 14 residues. The V segment lost 8 bases and the J segment 3 bases; nucleotides outside the gene matches: 6. Germline CDR1 reads MDHEN; CDR2 reads SYDVKM. This clonotype was sampled from a man aged 25 to 45 with type 1 diabetes. The sequencing input was naive CD4+ T cells from blood. The chain combines TRBV28 with TRBJ1-1, with 10 bases fitting TRBD1. The CDR3 DNA follows: TGTGCCAGCCGTCAAGGACAGGGGGACACTGAAGCTTTCTTT. Its protein is CASRQGQGDTEAFF.